This passage covers 17 T cell receptor beta chains from one sample sequenced in a study of T cells after yellow fever vaccination. MiXCR, applied by TCRdb to the 5' RACE reads, yields one record per CDR3 protein. The repertoire holds about 25,000 distinct CDR3 sequences, 3.4% seen once, with 0.75% to 1% in the top ten. The sample was PBMCs, either bulk or a sorted T-cell subset (CD4+, CD8+, memory, or dextramer-sorted; not recorded which), taken about 49 days after the first yellow fever vaccination. These receptors were taken from a man aged 18 to 30 who received the YFV17D yellow fever vaccine.

This clonotype was found many times. The V call is TRBV4-2, the J call TRBJ2-3; 14 nucleotides line up with TRBD2. The germline V gene encodes CDR1 LGHNA and CDR2 YNFKEQ. V trimming: 2 bases; J trimming: 1 base; junction bases outside the gene matches: 2. CDR3 size: 17 residues. Here the CDR3 reads CASSQRGLAGGTDTQYF. CDR3 nucleotide sequence: TGTGCCAGCAGCCAAAGGGGACTAGCGGGGGGCACAGATACGCAGTATTTT.

The sample holds many counts of this clonotype. The CDR3 nucleotides are TGCGCCAGCAGCCGTGGGAGAAACAATGAGCAGTTCTTC. Translating gives CASSRGRNNEQFF. V usage is TRBV4-3 and J usage is TRBJ2-1; D is possibly TRBD2 (5 bases). There are 13 residues in the CDR3. V dropped 4 bases and J dropped 5 bases, with 9 bases sitting between them. Germline lookup yields CDR1 LGHNA and CDR2 YSLEER.

At least ten counts were recorded for this clonotype. The chain employs TRBV9 and TRBJ2-2, with no clear D. The germline V gene encodes CDR1 SGDLS and CDR2 YYNGEE. Trimming stripped 4 bases from V and 6 bases from J, with 7 bases between. The CDR3 is 12 residues long. In DNA, the CDR3 is TGTGCCAGCAGCCCCGACGCCGGGGAGCTGTTTTTT. Amino acid sequence: CASSPDAGELFF.

Ten or more counts support this clonotype. The V gene is TRBV2, the J gene TRBJ2-3; TRBD2 matches at 12 bases. Germline CDR1 and CDR2: SNHLY and FYNNEI. The J segment lost 14 bases and the V segment lost 5 bases, leaving 8 bases of the junction unmatched. The CDR3 covers 13 residues. CDR3 protein: CASSWTSGVMGYF. The CDR3, as DNA: TGTGCCAGCAGTTGGACTAGCGGGGTGATGGGGTATTTT. The full variable domain, rest sourced from reference TRBV2 and TRBJ2-3, is EPEVTQTPSHQVTQMGQEVILRCVPISNHLYFYWYRQILGQKVEFLVSFYNNEISEKSEIFDDQFSVERPDGSNFTLKIRSTKLEDSAMYFCASSWTSGVMGYFGPGTRLTVL.

The sample holds a few counts of this clonotype. V gene TRBV12-5 combines with J gene TRBJ1-2; D perhaps matches TRBD1 (5 bases). V gave up 4 bases and J gave up 6 bases, with 21 bases separating them. Per germline, CDR1 LGHNT and CDR2 FRNRAP. CDR3 size: 16 residues. The CDR3: CASGSAYRGSADGYTF. The CDR3 DNA follows: TGTGCTAGTGGTTCGGCATATCGGGGGTCAGCGGATGGCTACACCTTC.

This clonotype was recorded at least ten times. The rearrangement joins TRBV5-1 to TRBJ1-1; tentative D call: TRBD1 (6 bases). The germline CDR1 and CDR2 sequences are SGHRS and YFSETQ. The CDR3 is 16 amino acids. V lost 0 bases and J 4 bases, leaving 16 bases between the germline ends. The CDR3 DNA reads TGCGCCAGCAGCTTGGTGGTAGGGGGGGGGAGCACTGAAGCTTTCTTT. The encoded protein is CASSLVVGGGSTEAFF.

This clonotype has at least ten counts. The chain has TRBV4-2 and TRBJ1-5, with 7 bases that match TRBD1. CDR1 is LGHNA and CDR2 is YNFKEQ in the germline V gene. CDR3 size: 14 residues. V gave up 4 bases and J gave up 4 bases; unmatched junction bases: 4. The CDR3 is CASSLTGTNQPQHF. For the CDR3, the DNA is TGTGCCAGCAGCCTGACAGGGACAAATCAGCCCCAGCATTTT.

This clonotype was counted many times. V gene TRBV7-2 combines with J gene TRBJ2-5, with 16 bases identical to TRBD2. The junction had 3 bases not matched to a gene; V was cut back by 1 base and J by 4 bases. The CDR3 loop spans 17 amino acids. Germline CDR1 is SGHTA and CDR2 is FQGNSA. The DNA of the CDR3 is TGTGCCAGCAGCTTAGTGGGACTAGCGGGGGGGCGAGAGACCCAGTACTTC. It is translated as CASSLVGLAGGRETQYF. Drawing the rest from reference TRBV7-2 and TRBJ2-5, the complete variable domain is GAGVSQSPSNKVTEKGKDVELRCDPISGHTALYWYRQSLGQGLEFLIYFQGNSAPDKSGLPSDRFSAERTGGSVSTLTIQRTQQEDSAVYLCASSLVGLAGGRETQYFGPGTRLLVL.

In this sample, this clonotype turned up many times. The V call is TRBV4-2, the J call TRBJ2-4, with 8 bases aligning to TRBD1. Trimming cost V 1 base and J 2 bases; bases outside gene matches: 4. The CDR3 totals 16 residues. CDR1 and CDR2 (germline): LGHNA, YNFKEQ. The CDR3 DNA follows: TGTGCCAGCAGCCAAGGGGACAGGCGGACCAAAAACATTCAGTACTTC. It translates to CASSQGDRRTKNIQYF.

This clonotype was seen repeatedly, ten times or more. This chain joins TRBV28 and TRBJ1-4; D may be TRBD1 (5 bases). The CDR3 runs to 13 residues. V gave up 7 bases and J gave up 4 bases, with 10 bases separating them. Germline assignment: CDR1 MDHEN and CDR2 SYDVKM. CDR3 in amino acids: CASTDSVNEKLFF. The CDR3, as DNA: TGTGCCAGCACCGACAGCGTTAATGAAAAACTGTTTTTT.

The sample holds many counts of this clonotype. The CDR3 bases are TGCAGTGCTAGAGTAGGGGGGGGATTTGAGCAGTTCTTC. Its protein is CSARVGGGFEQFF. This rearrangement joins TRBV20-1 to TRBJ2-1; maybe TRBD2 (7 bases). Trimming took off 1 base at V and 9 bases at J, with 13 bases between the two ends. Germline CDR1 DFQATT, CDR2 SNEGSKA (reference sequence). The CDR3 spans 13 residues.

This clonotype was detected many times. The chain uses TRBV5-1 and TRBJ2-2, with TRBD1 matching 9 bases. Germline CDR1 SGHRS, CDR2 YFSETQ. The CDR3 is 15 amino acids. The junction had 8 bases not matched to a gene; V was cut back by 4 bases and J by 7 bases. This CDR3 is CASSPGQGYGGELFF. CDR3 sequence (DNA): TGCGCCAGCAGCCCGGGACAGGGTTACGGCGGGGAGCTGTTTTTT.

Of note for this clonotype: Just one base apart from a much larger clone, this may be a read error. The chain recombines TRBV19 with TRBJ1-2; D is perhaps TRBD1 (5 bases). The CDR3 sequence is 15 residues long. CDR1 LNHDA and CDR2 SQIVND come from the germline V gene (reference sequence). The chain's CDR3 is CANSTLLGAGYGYTF. For the CDR3, the DNA is TGTGCCAATAGTACCCTATTAGGGGCTGGTTATGGCTACACCTTC.

This clonotype was found many times. The rearrangement joins TRBV28 to TRBJ2-7; 10 bases line up with TRBD1. Losses at the gene ends were 5 bases for V and 1 base for J; bases not matched to a gene: 5. Germline V CDR1 and CDR2: MDHEN, SYDVKM. The CDR3 runs 15 residues. The CDR3: CASSPPGQGSYEQYV. The CDR3 region has the DNA TGTGCCAGCAGTCCACCGGGACAGGGGTCCTACGAGCAGTACGTC.

The chain carries TRBV12-3 or TRBV12-4 and TRBJ2-2, with 7 nucleotides matching TRBD2. V lost 11 bases to trimming and J lost 3 bases; unmatched junction nucleotides: 21. The CDR3 runs to 18 residues. The CDR3 protein is CAFSFPTALAADTGELFF. The CDR3 DNA follows: TGTGCCTTCAGTTTCCCGACAGCCCTAGCGGCCGACACCGGGGAGCTGTTTTTT.

This clonotype was seen at least ten times. This chain connects TRBV3-1 to TRBJ2-3; 8 bases line up with TRBD2. This CDR3 is built from 15 residues. The V gene's germline CDR1 is LGHDT and CDR2 YNNKEL (reference sequence). V lost 0 bases, J lost 9 bases, and 8 bases stayed unmatched. The CDR3, as DNA: TGTGCCAGCAGCCAAGACACCGGGGGGGCCAAAACGCAGTATTTT. This translates into CASSQDTGGAKTQYF.

This clonotype has at least ten counts. This rearrangement joins TRBV5-1 to TRBJ2-2, with 15 bases lining up with TRBD2. This CDR3 has 17 amino acids. Unmatched junction bases numbered 7, after V lost 4 bases and J lost 6 bases. CDR1 SGHRS and CDR2 YFSETQ come from the germline V gene. CDR3 DNA sequence: TGCGCCAGCAGCCGGACTAGCGGGGGGGCCCGAGCCGGGGAGCTGTTTTTT. This translates into CASSRTSGGARAGELFF.